This TCR beta chain was recovered during a study of radiation and T cells in renal cell carcinoma. Study as a whole: Nephrectomy followed 15 Gy stereotactic body radiation by 4 weeks.

Time point meaning: blood 2 weeks post-SBRT. The treatment: 15 Gy SBRT to primary tumor, nephrectomy 4 weeks later. After SBRT, blood was collected at 2 and 4 weeks, plus baseline. The tumor was a clear cell renal cell carcinoma. Points from the study as a whole: Pretreatment tumor biopsies were lacking, so baseline clonotypes are unknown.

This table comes from immunoSEQ multiplex PCR, and its TCRdb copy is limited to in-frame clones, with some not included. In the table there are 70,000 to 90,000 clones, 80% to 90% of which are singletons. The CDR3 is 15 amino acids. The ends were cut back, 0 bases at V and 3 bases at J, with 9 bases in the middle. Germline-derived CDR1 and CDR2 are SGDLS and YYNGEE. In this sample, this clone turned up once. As yet, its antigen is unknown. This sequence joins TRBV9 and TRBJ1-4, with TRBD1 as a possible D gene (5 bases). Here the sequenced sample was blood, taken from a patient whose treatment included radiotherapy and nephrectomy. This receptor was identified in a woman aged 50 to 60 with renal cell carcinoma. In nucleotides, the CDR3 is TGTGCCAGCAGCGTAGGTCAGGGTCCTAATGAAAAACTGTTTTTT. This gives the protein CASSVGQGPNEKLFF. Looking up the rest from reference TRBV9 and TRBJ1-4 gives the full variable domain: DSGVTQTPKHLITATGQRVTLRCSPRSGDLSVYWYQQSLDQGLQFLIQYYNGEERAKGNILERFSAQQFPDLHSELNLSSLELGDSALYFCASSVGQGPNEKLFFGSGTQLSVL.